The text below deals with one T cell receptor (beta chain). What it binds is not known. The investigators reverse transcribed all of the isolated RNA, so they sequenced expressed TCRB transcripts. TCRdb's table, derived via immunoSEQ multiplex PCR, lists solely in-frame clones and lacks some. The sample records 500,000 to 650,000 clones, around an eighth being singletons. This sample was included in a study of beta chain features in type 1 diabetes. CD45RO/CCR7/CD25/CD127/CD95/CD27 staining was used to isolate CD4+ naive, central memory, regulatory and stem cell-like memory cells by sorting. The authors obtained over 95% purity in all sorted populations. Study results and limitations: For type 1 diabetes patients, VDJ junctions showed fewer insertions and more deletions. Shorter TCRB CDR3s, moderately but significantly so, marked every one of the four CD4+ subsets in Type 1 diabetes patients. For patients, the naive, central memory and Treg TCRB repertoires appeared more alike than for healthy donors.

The specimen was naive CD4+ T cells from blood. The receptor's source is a man aged 30 to 45 with type 1 diabetes.

The CDR3 loop reads CASSAAEEGPQHF. The CDR3 DNA sequence: TGTGCCAGCAGTGCGGCCGAGGAGGGGCCCCAGCATTTT. The rearrangement joins TRBV6-1 to TRBJ1-5; D remains unclear. V was cut by 4 bases and J by 9 bases, with 13 bases left in between. Germline V gives CDR1 MNHNS, CDR2 SASEGT. CDR3 length: 13 residues.